This T cell receptor beta chain was found in a study of blood T cell repertoires in COVID-19. Across the study: From T cells, B-cell-depleted T cells, or PBMCs came the material, which was cDNA or gDNA.

Cohort allocation depended upon clinical history that participants reported. Cohort 3 donors were reported recovered after two negative PCRs, clearance, or symptom resolution. Measured with immunoSEQ multiplex PCR; TCRdb has only the in-frame clones, and not every one. The sample includes some 260,000 clones, around 90% of them seen just once. Only one count was recorded for this clone. The CDR3 covers 14 residues. V was clipped by 5 bases and J by 7 bases, with 15 bases between them. In germline, CDR1 is SGHNT, CDR2 YENEEA. The source is a woman aged 18-30 years who had recovered from COVID-19. Source material: PBMCs or T cells enriched from blood (not recorded which). The V call is TRBV11-3, the J call TRBJ2-1; no reliable D call. This CDR3 is CASSLNSGTNEQFF. The CDR3 region has the DNA TGTGCCAGCAGCCTCAATTCAGGAACGAATGAGCAGTTCTTC.